These T cell receptor beta chains were read from a single sample in a study of resident and recirculating memory T cells in vitiligo. Repertoires were generated with immunoSEQ multiplex PCR, while TCRdb's copy carries only in-frame clones and drops some. The table records some 70,000 clones, approximately 90% of them present only once. The specimen was blood. The source of these receptors is a male donor with vitiligo. Both conserved end residues are part of each CDR3. Fields, in order: J gene, clone size, D gene, V gene, CDR3 protein, CDR3 DNA. D genes are given only for firm matches. Rows give clone size only sometimes, using once, few, many, or a class for an expanded clone.

J gene: TRBJ1-2
clone size: NA
D gene: TRBD1
V gene: TRBV18
CDR3 protein: CASSQGQGFDGYTF
CDR3 DNA: TGTGCCAGCTCACAAGGACAGGGGTTTGATGGCTACACCTTC

J gene: TRBJ1-1
clone size: NA
D gene: NA
V gene: TRBV19
CDR3 protein: CASSIGPGRNTEAFF
CDR3 DNA: TGTGCCAGTAGTATAGGACCGGGTCGGAACACTGAAGCTTTCTTT

J gene: TRBJ1-5
clone size: NA
D gene: NA
V gene: TRBV6-5
CDR3 protein: CASSGTFGSQPQHF
CDR3 DNA: TGTGCCAGCAGTGGGACATTTGGGAGTCAGCCCCAGCATTTT

J gene: TRBJ2-5
clone size: NA
D gene: NA
V gene: TRBV6-5
CDR3 protein: CASSYLASTGQETQYF
CDR3 DNA: TGTGCCAGCAGTTACTTGGCCAGCACGGGGCAAGAGACCCAGTACTTC

J gene: TRBJ2-7
clone size: NA
D gene: NA
V gene: TRBV9
CDR3 protein: CASSAGGLGEQYF
CDR3 DNA: TGTGCCAGCAGCGCCGGCGGCCTTGGCGAGCAGTACTTC

J gene: TRBJ1-4
clone size: NA
D gene: TRBD1
V gene: TRBV5-1
CDR3 protein: CASSTGQGRNEKLFF
CDR3 DNA: TGCGCCAGCAGCACTGGACAGGGGAGGAATGAAAAACTGTTTTTT

J gene: TRBJ1-1
clone size: NA
D gene: NA
V gene: TRBV19
CDR3 protein: CASSTQQGTEAFF
CDR3 DNA: TGTGCCAGTAGTACTCAACAGGGCACTGAAGCTTTCTTT

J gene: TRBJ1-5
clone size: once
D gene: TRBD1
V gene: TRBV9
CDR3 protein: CASSASGTGDQPQHF
CDR3 DNA: TGTGCCAGCAGCGCGTCCGGGACAGGGGATCAGCCCCAGCATTTT

J gene: TRBJ2-1
clone size: NA
D gene: TRBD1
V gene: TRBV4-3
CDR3 protein: CASSQEEGQGVFEQFF
CDR3 DNA: TGCGCCAGCAGCCAAGAAGAGGGACAGGGGGTTTTTGAGCAGTTCTTC

J gene: TRBJ1-2
clone size: NA
D gene: NA
V gene: TRBV6-1
CDR3 protein: CASILTRGTPDGYTF
CDR3 DNA: TGTGCCAGCATCCTCACCCGTGGGACTCCTGACGGCTACACCTTC

J gene: TRBJ2-1
clone size: NA
D gene: TRBD2
V gene: TRBV9
CDR3 protein: CASSVGLAGPPTYNEQFF
CDR3 DNA: TGTGCCAGCAGCGTAGGGCTAGCGGGTCCCCCTACTTACAATGAGCAGTTCTTC

J gene: TRBJ2-4
clone size: NA
D gene: NA
V gene: TRBV18
CDR3 protein: CASSPGAGSVYF
CDR3 DNA: TGTGCCAGCTCACCTGGGGCAGGGTCCGTGTACTTC

J gene: TRBJ2-1
clone size: NA
D gene: TRBD2
V gene: TRBV6-1
CDR3 protein: CASSEASGGGSNEQFF
CDR3 DNA: TGTGCCAGCAGTGAAGCTAGCGGGGGGGGGAGCAATGAGCAGTTCTTC

J gene: TRBJ2-2
clone size: NA
D gene: TRBD1
V gene: TRBV5-1
CDR3 protein: CASSPTPDRANTGELFF
CDR3 DNA: TGCGCCAGCAGCCCAACCCCGGACAGGGCGAACACCGGGGAGCTGTTTTTT

J gene: TRBJ2-4
clone size: NA
D gene: TRBD1
V gene: TRBV9
CDR3 protein: CASSPGQGNVGDTKNIQYF
CDR3 DNA: TGTGCCAGCAGCCCTGGACAGGGAAACGTCGGAGATACCAAAAACATTCAGTACTTC

J gene: TRBJ1-5
clone size: once
D gene: NA
V gene: TRBV28
CDR3 protein: CASIGGAQPQHF
CDR3 DNA: TGTGCCAGCATCGGGGGTGCTCAGCCCCAGCATTTT